This T cell receptor (beta chain) stems from a study of cytomegalovirus exposure and HLA in healthy donors. V lost 1 base and J 4 bases, leaving 6 bases between the germline ends. The CDR3 covers 12 residues. Germline V gives CDR1 SGDLS, CDR2 YYNGEE. Findings of the study overall: Later analysis identified some 16,000 TCR beta sequences associated with HLA alleles, using a false discovery rate threshold of 0.05. Most TCR sequences proved rare, with some public TCRs found in many donors.

13 Jbeta primers and 60 Vbeta primers were used for the PCR. The repertoire was sequenced with immunoSEQ multiplex PCR; TCRdb's copy has only in-frame clones and lacks some. The table lists some 170,000 clones, 9.5% of them singletons. Of note for this clone: What it binds is unknown.

Material: PBMCs. The origin of this receptor is a woman aged 25 to 39 in good health and CMV-seropositive. The V and J genes are TRBV9 and TRBJ2-7; TRBD1 might be the D (5 bases). The CDR3 here is CASSVQGYEQYF. The CDR3 DNA reads as TGTGCCAGCAGCGTACAGGGATACGAGCAGTACTTC.